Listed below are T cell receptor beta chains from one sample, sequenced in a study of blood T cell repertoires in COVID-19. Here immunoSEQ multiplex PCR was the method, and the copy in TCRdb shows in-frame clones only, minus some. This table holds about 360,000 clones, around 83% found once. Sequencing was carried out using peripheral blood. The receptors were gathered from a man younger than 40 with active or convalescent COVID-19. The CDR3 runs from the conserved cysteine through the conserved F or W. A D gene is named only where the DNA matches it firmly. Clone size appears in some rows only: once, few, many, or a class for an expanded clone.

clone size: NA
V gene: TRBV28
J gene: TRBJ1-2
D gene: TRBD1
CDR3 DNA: TGTGCCAGCAGCTCAGGGGGAATTGGCTACACCTTC
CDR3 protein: CASSSGGIGYTF

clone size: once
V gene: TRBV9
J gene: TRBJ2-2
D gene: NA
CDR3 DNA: TGTGCCGCCTCCGAAGGGGCGTACACCGGGGAGCTGTTTTTT
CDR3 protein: CAASEGAYTGELFF

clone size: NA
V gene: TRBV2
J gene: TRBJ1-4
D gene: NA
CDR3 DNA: TGTGCCAGCAGTGAGAGGGGGGGCTCTAATGAAAAACTGTTTTTT
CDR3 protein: CASSERGGSNEKLFF

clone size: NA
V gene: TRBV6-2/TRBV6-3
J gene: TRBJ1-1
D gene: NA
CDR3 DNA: TGTGCCAGCAGTTTAACTTTTCTAGCTCAAGCTTTCTTT
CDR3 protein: CASSLTFLAQAFF

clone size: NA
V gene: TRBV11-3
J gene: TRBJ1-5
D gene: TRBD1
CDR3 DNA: TGTGCCAGCAGCCCAGGGGGCGCGGGCAATCAGCCCCAGCATTTT
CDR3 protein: CASSPGGAGNQPQHF

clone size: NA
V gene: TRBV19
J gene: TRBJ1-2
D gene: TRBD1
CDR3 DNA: TGTGCCAGTAGTATTCCACCGGGACAGGGTTTTATAGGGGATTATGGCTACACCTTC
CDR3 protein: CASSIPPGQGFIGDYGYTF

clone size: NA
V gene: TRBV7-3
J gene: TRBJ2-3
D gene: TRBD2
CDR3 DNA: TGTGCCAGCAGCTTAAGTGAGCTAGCGGGGGGTCTCACAGATACGCAGTATTTT
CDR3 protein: CASSLSELAGGLTDTQYF

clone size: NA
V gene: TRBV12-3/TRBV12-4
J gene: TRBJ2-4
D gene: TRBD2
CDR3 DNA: TGTGCCAGCAGTTTCCGGGAGGGGGACATTCAGTACTTC
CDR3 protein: CASSFREGDIQYF

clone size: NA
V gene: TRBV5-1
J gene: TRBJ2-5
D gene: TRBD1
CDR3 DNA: TGCGCCAGCAGGGGACAGGTTTCCGAAGAGACCCAGTACTTC
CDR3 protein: CASRGQVSEETQYF

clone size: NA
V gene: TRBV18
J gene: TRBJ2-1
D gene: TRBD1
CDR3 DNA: TGTGCCAGCTCACAAACGGGACAGGGAGGAACCTACAATGAGCAGTTCTTC
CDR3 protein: CASSQTGQGGTYNEQFF

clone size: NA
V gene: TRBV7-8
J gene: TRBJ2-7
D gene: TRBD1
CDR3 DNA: TGTGCCAGCAGCTTAATAGGGGACAGATCCTACGAGCAGTACTTC
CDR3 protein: CASSLIGDRSYEQYF

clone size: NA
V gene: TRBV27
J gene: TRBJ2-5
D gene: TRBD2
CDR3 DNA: TGTGCCAGTAGCGGGCCAGGGCGAGGTGAGACCCAGTACTTC
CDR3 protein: CASSGPGRGETQYF

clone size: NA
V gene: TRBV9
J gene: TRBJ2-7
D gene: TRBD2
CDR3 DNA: TGTGCCAGCAGCGTAGCGGGAGGGCTTGGGGAGCAGTACTTC
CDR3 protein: CASSVAGGLGEQYF

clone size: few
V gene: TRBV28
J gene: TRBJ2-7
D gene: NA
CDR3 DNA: TGTGCCAGCAGCACATACGAGCAGTACTTC
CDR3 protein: CASSTYEQYF

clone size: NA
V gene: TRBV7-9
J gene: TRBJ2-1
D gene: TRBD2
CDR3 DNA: TGTGCCAGCAGCGCGGGACTATGGGACAATGAGCAGTTCTTC
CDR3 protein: CASSAGLWDNEQFF

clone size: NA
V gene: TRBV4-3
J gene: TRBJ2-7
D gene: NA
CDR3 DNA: TGCGCCAGCAGCCAAGATTGGGGCCGCGAGCAGTACTTC
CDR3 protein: CASSQDWGREQYF

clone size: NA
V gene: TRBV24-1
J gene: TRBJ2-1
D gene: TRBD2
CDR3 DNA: TGTGCCACCAGTGACCTGGGACTAGCGGGAGTTGAGCAGTTCTTC
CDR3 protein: CATSDLGLAGVEQFF

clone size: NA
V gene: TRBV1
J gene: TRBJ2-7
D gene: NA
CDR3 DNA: TGCACCAGCAGCCAAGGACAGGGGGCGCGGGCCTACGAGCAGTACTTC
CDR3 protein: CTSSQGQGARAYEQYF

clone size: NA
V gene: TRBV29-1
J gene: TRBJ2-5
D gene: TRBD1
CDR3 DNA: TGCAGCGTTGCCGGGACAGGCCAAGAGACCCAGTACTTC
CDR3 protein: CSVAGTGQETQYF

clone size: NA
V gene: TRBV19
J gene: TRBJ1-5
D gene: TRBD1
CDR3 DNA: TGTGCCAGTAGTATCCTCCGTTCAGGGGGCAACCAGCCCCAGCATTTT
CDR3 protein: CASSILRSGGNQPQHF

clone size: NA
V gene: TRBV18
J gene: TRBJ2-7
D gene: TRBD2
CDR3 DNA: TGTGCCAGCTCACCAGGGACTAGCTACGAGCAGTACTTC
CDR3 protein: CASSPGTSYEQYF

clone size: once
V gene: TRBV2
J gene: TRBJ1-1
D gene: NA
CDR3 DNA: TGTGCCAGGCCGAAAGACACCCCGAACACTGAAGCTTTCTTT
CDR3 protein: CARPKDTPNTEAFF

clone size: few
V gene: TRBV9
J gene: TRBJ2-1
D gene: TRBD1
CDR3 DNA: TGTGCCAGCAGCCGTACAGGGGTCAACAATGAGCAGTTCTTC
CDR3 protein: CASSRTGVNNEQFF

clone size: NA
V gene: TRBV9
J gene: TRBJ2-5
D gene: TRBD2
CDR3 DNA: TGTGCCAGCAGCGTAACTAGCGGGAGCAGGGAGACCCAGTACTTC
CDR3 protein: CASSVTSGSRETQYF

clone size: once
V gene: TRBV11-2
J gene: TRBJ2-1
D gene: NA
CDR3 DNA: TGTGCCAGCACCCTGGGGCTAGGGGCCTACAATGAGCAGTTCTTC
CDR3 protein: CASTLGLGAYNEQFF

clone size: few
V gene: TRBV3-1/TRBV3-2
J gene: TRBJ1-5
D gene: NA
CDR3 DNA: TGTGCCAGCAGCCCACAGGGAGCCCTGCAGCCCCAGCATTTT
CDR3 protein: CASSPQGALQPQHF

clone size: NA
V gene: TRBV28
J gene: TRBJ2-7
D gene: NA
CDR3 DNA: TGTGCCAGCAGTTTAAGACAGGTAGACTCCTACGAGCAGTACTTC
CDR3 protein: CASSLRQVDSYEQYF

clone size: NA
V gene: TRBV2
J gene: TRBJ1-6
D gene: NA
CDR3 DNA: TGTGCCAGCTCTAGAGTGGTTAGCTCCTATAATTCACCCCTCCACTTT
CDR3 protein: CASSRVVSSYNSPLHF

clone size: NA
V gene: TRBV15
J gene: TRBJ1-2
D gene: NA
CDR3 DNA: TGTGCCACCAGCAGGCGGGACGGATCAAACTATGGCTACACCTTC
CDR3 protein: CATSRRDGSNYGYTF